This T cell receptor (beta chain) emerged from a study of cytomegalovirus exposure and HLA in healthy donors. The PCR employed 60 Vbeta primers together with 13 Jbeta primers. The protocol was immunoSEQ multiplex PCR, while the TCRdb copy is restricted to in-frame clones and leaves out a portion. The table has some 180,000 clones, roughly 80% seen once. On this clone: The antigen is unknown.

Findings and caveats of the study: Accurate HLA-A and HLA-B prediction from TCR beta sequences was reported for most subjects. In vitro data verified a few CMV-associated chains as specific for CMV antigens.

The receptor was derived from a male donor in good health and CMV-seronegative. The sequencing sample was made of PBMCs.

CDR3 in DNA: TGCAGCGTCTCGACCGACAGCTCTGGGGCCAACGTCCTGACTTTC. Its translation: CSVSTDSSGANVLTF. The V and J genes are TRBV29-1 and TRBJ2-6, with D maybe TRBD1 (5 bases). Trimming stripped 6 bases from V and 0 bases from J, with 12 bases between. The CDR3 sequence is 15 residues long. Germline V CDR1 and CDR2: SQVTM, ANQGSEA. The whole variable domain, remainder taken from reference TRBV29-1 and TRBJ2-6, is SAVISQKPSRDICQRGTSLTIQCQVDSQVTMMFWYRQQPGQSLTLIATANQGSEATYESGFVIDKFPISRPNLTFSTLTVSNMSPEDSSIYLCSVSTDSSGANVLTFGAGSRLTVL.